The T cell receptor beta chain under discussion was sequenced for a study of human T cells and chemical hapten exposure. Study at large: Upper back patch tests used 0.01% DPC, scored after 6 days. Study-wide results and limits: Expanded TCR counts at PT1 went up together with patch test score, a positive correlation. Alopecia was present in the donors, so their immune response may differ from healthy people's.

With respect to this clonotype: Its antigen is not known.

Time point reported: patch test 1, 2 weeks after DPC sensitization. Treatment here: therapeutic diphenylcyclopropenone sensitization with weekly scalp DPC. The total RNA was obtained from whole blood that was not fractionated. Each cDNA molecule in the library carried unique molecular identifiers. TCRdb processed the RACE reads anew with MiXCR; each CDR3 protein has one entry. In the table there are approximately 52,000 distinct CDR3 sequences, roughly 9.6% of which are singletons. The CDR3 has 16 amino acids. Trimming stripped 7 bases from V and 1 base from J, with 18 bases between. Germline V gene data show CDR1 as SNHLY and CDR2 as FYNNEI.

The clonotype originates from a woman aged 35 to 49 with alopecia areata. Some clones in this sample may be carry-over from other donors' samples. The chain has TRBV2 and TRBJ2-3; D is perhaps TRBD2 (6 bases). Sample: whole blood, taken in connection with sensitization to the hapten diphenylcyclopropenone (DPC). The CDR3 nucleotides read TGTGCCAGCATAGGGTCCGGCGGGAAGGGCACAGATACGCAGTATTTT. It codes for CASIGSGGKGTDTQYF.